This TCR beta chain was sequenced for a study of T cell changes during pregnancy in multiple sclerosis. Sequencing was performed with immunoSEQ multiplex PCR; in TCRdb, only in-frame clones are kept and a portion is missing. Of fewer than 55,000 clones detected, almost 95% appear once; the ten largest clones hold 0.95% to 1%. This clone was recorded only once. The sample in question was peripheral blood, obtained after pregnancy. This TCR came from a female donor with multiple sclerosis, enrolled in a pregnancy study.

CDR3 sequence (DNA): TGTGCCAGCAGTTACTTCGCAGGGAGGCGAAACACCATATATTTT. Its protein is CASSYFAGRRNTIYF. J is TRBJ1-3 and V is TRBV6-5; perhaps TRBD1 as D (5 bases). The ends were cut back, 1 base at V and 5 bases at J, with 12 bases in the middle. This CDR3 contains 15 residues. In germline, CDR1 is MNHEY, CDR2 SVGAGI.